This entry describes one T cell receptor (beta chain). This record comes from a study of blood T cell repertoires in COVID-19. The wider study: From T cells, B-cell-depleted T cells, or PBMCs came the material, which was cDNA or gDNA.

The assay was immunoSEQ multiplex PCR, and TCRdb's table has in-frame clones only and misses some. The data contain 65,000 to 75,000 clones, more than 75% of them singletons. Germline lookup yields CDR1 MNHEY and CDR2 SVGEGT. This CDR3 is 15 amino acids long. The V and J ends lost 3 bases and 6 bases, in that order; junction bases with no gene match: 9. The J gene is TRBJ2-3, the V gene TRBV6-2 or TRBV6-3; TRBD2 matches 7 bases. The sequenced material came from peripheral blood. The receptor was derived from a human donor in a cohort sampled during active COVID-19. Written as DNA, the CDR3 is TGTGCCAGCAGTTATGGGATAGCGGGTTATGATACGCAGTATTTT. Protein: CASSYGIAGYDTQYF.